This entry concerns a single T cell receptor (beta chain). The sample belongs to a study of blood T cell repertoires in COVID-19. Study-wide background: Both acute and convalescent COVID-19 samples were obtained from the United States, Italy and Spain. Sources were T cells, B-cell-depleted T cells, or PBMCs; the material itself was cDNA or gDNA.

In the source study's methods: Amplifying reference gene primers gave estimates of nucleated cell counts. TCRdb keeps only in-frame clones here, not all; method: immunoSEQ multiplex PCR. The DNA was the basis for D and trimming; V, J and clone size are from that table. The table includes approximately 140,000 clones, roughly 80% detected once. The germline V gene has CDR1 SGDLS and CDR2 YYNGEE. CDR3 size: 15 residues. V trimming: 2 bases; J trimming: 3 bases; junction bases outside the gene matches: 2. V and J are TRBV9 and TRBJ2-2; 9 positions agree with TRBD1. The source material was peripheral blood. The sequence came from a woman aged 40-49 years with active or convalescent COVID-19. The CDR3 coding sequence is TGTGCCAGCAGCGTGGGACAGGGTGACACCGGGGAGCTGTTTTTT. Protein: CASSVGQGDTGELFF.